The 9 T cell receptor beta chains reported below all come from one sample, sequenced in a study of beta chain features in type 1 diabetes. Whole-study results and caveats: For Type 1 diabetes patients, all four CD4+ subsets carried TCRB CDR3s that were moderately but significantly shorter.

Sequencing targeted expressed TCRB transcripts, as all isolated RNA had been reverse transcribed. Profiled with immunoSEQ multiplex PCR; TCRdb holds only in-frame clones, not every one. The sample has around 150,000 clones; 6.5% to 10% are singletons. Their antigens remain unidentified. Specimen: central memory CD4+ T cells from blood. The receptors originated from a woman aged 18-30 years with type 1 diabetes.

This clone was detected only a few times. CDR3 protein: CASSPSERTDTQYF. DNA of the CDR3: TGTGCCAGCTCACCGAGCGAGCGGACAGATACGCAGTATTTT. This sequence joins TRBV18 and TRBJ2-3; a possible D gene is TRBD2 (5 bases). Germline V gene data show CDR1 as KGHSH and CDR2 as LQKENI. The length of the CDR3 is 14 residues. The V end was cut by 3 bases, the J end by 3 bases, with 10 bases between.

This clone appeared a few times. The gene calls are TRBV7-3 and TRBJ2-7; no clear D gene. CDR3 length equals 13 residues. Trimming shortened V by 1 base and J by 7 bases, and 11 bases separated the two germline ends. Germline values: CDR1 SGHTA, CDR2 FQGTGA. CDR3 bases: TGTGCCAGCAGCTTAAGACAAGCCGGAGAGCAGTACTTC. Protein sequence: CASSLRQAGEQYF.

The CDR3 reads CASSTGTSAYEQYF. CDR3 DNA sequence: TGTGCCAGCAGTACCGGGACTAGCGCCTACGAGCAGTACTTC. This chain connects TRBV7-2 to TRBJ2-7; 10 positions match TRBD2. This CDR3 is 14 amino acids long. The germline gives CDR1 SGHTA, CDR2 FQGNSA. V was clipped by 6 bases and J by 2 bases; unmatched bases: 4.

J is TRBJ1-2 and V is TRBV28, with 8 bases aligning to TRBD1. V dropped 7 bases and J dropped 5; count of bases not matched to a gene: 9. CDR1 is MDHEN, CDR2 SYDVKM, per germline. This CDR3 comprises 14 residues. CDR3 region: CASTKGQGAYGYTF. The CDR3 bases are TGTGCCAGCACCAAAGGCCAGGGGGCATATGGCTACACCTTC.

As regards this clone: Other DNA sequences within the sample encode an identical CDR3. The gene calls are TRBV18 and TRBJ1-2, with a weak D call TRBD1 (5 bases). Germline V gives CDR1 KGHSH, CDR2 LQKENI. The CDR3 totals 12 residues. Between the trimmed V and J ends, which lost 6 bases and 8 bases, there was a span of 13 bases. The CDR3 nucleotides read TGTGCCAGCTCCCCCCCAGGGCGAGGCTACACCTTC. It encodes CASSPPGRGYTF.

The V and J genes are TRBV29-1 and TRBJ2-5; 7 nucleotides match TRBD1. The V and J ends lost 4 bases and 2 bases, in that order; junction bases with no gene match: 4. Germline V gene sequence: CDR1 SQVTM, CDR2 ANQGSEA. CDR3 length: 13 residues. DNA for the CDR3: TGCAGCGTTGCCGGACAGGCACAAGAGACCCAGTACTTC. Its protein product is CSVAGQAQETQYF. Using reference TRBV29-1 and TRBJ2-5 for the parts outside the CDR3, the full variable domain is SAVISQKPSRDICQRGTSLTIQCQVDSQVTMMFWYRQQPGQSLTLIATANQGSEATYESGFVIDKFPISRPNLTFSTLTVSNMSPEDSSIYLCSVAGQAQETQYFGPGTRLLVL.

This clone was observed a few times. Other nucleotide sequences in the sample specify the same CDR3. The chain couples TRBV6-4 to TRBJ2-6, with 8 bases matching TRBD1. V was pared by 6 bases and J by 2 bases, with 3 bases of the junction left unmatched. The CDR3 is 15 amino acids. Germline CDR1 is MRHNA and CDR2 is SNTAGT. The CDR3 region is CASSEQGAGANVLTF. The CDR3 bases are TGTGCCAGCAGCGAACAGGGGGCTGGGGCCAACGTCCTGACTTTC.

The sample holds a few counts of this clone. The chain joins TRBV14 to TRBJ1-5, with D unclear. The CDR3 loop spans 12 amino acids. Trimming cost V 1 base and J 6 bases, with 4 bases left between them. Germline V gene sequence: CDR1 SGHDN, CDR2 FVKESK. Here the CDR3 reads CASSQGAQPQHF. The DNA of the CDR3 is TGTGCCAGCAGCCAAGGGGCTCAGCCCCAGCATTTT.

The CDR3 region is CASSQDPQGGSPLHF. For the CDR3, the DNA is TGCGCCAGCAGCCAAGATCCCCAGGGCGGTTCACCCCTCCACTTT. V and J are TRBV4-3 and TRBJ1-6, with D possibly matching TRBD1 (5 bases). This CDR3 region has 15 residues. CDR1 and CDR2 from the germline V gene are LGHNA and YSLEER. V lost 0 bases and J 9 bases, leaving 12 bases between the germline ends.